These T cell receptor beta chains were read from a single sample in a study of tumour-infiltrating T cells in Burkitt lymphoma. Generated by immunoSEQ multiplex PCR, the TCRdb table keeps only in-frame clones and is missing some. The sample carries roughly 15,000 clones, roughly 79% recorded once. The sequencing sample was made of tumor tissue. The receptors originated from a human donor with diffuse large B-cell lymphoma. The CDR3 runs from the conserved cysteine through the conserved F or W. Each record gives: V gene, CDR3 protein.

V gene: TRBV19
CDR3 protein: CASSIIGALWGYTF

V gene: TRBV27
CDR3 protein: CASSATGGGTQYF

V gene: TRBV9
CDR3 protein: CASSQDGLSTDTQYF

V gene: TRBV13
CDR3 protein: CASSLSSEQPGANVLTF

V gene: TRBV11-3
CDR3 protein: CASSLAANTEAFF

V gene: TRBV10-3
CDR3 protein: CAISESGGPPYNEQFF

V gene: TRBV6-5
CDR3 protein: CASSNSRAEGNTIYF

V gene: TRBV5-6
CDR3 protein: CASSPGGDDYGYTF

V gene: TRBV18
CDR3 protein: CASSLDRGGQPQHF

V gene: TRBV6-1
CDR3 protein: CASSGKTGQTLTDTQYF

V gene: TRBV5-6
CDR3 protein: CASSNPEGGLYTF

V gene: TRBV7-8
CDR3 protein: CASSLFVSASKNTGELFF

V gene: TRBV11-2
CDR3 protein: CASSLNPEQFF

V gene: TRBV18
CDR3 protein: CASSPDISGQGTGELFF

V gene: TRBV2
CDR3 protein: CASRPATKNIQYF

V gene: TRBV7-9
CDR3 protein: CASSLGAGVNEKLFF

V gene: TRBV5-4
CDR3 protein: CASSRPGSTDTQYF

V gene: TRBV7-2
CDR3 protein: CASSPFGALGETQYF

V gene: TRBV23-1
CDR3 protein: CASSQPGTVTYEQYF

V gene: TRBV19
CDR3 protein: CASSRGQGFVELFF

V gene: TRBV2
CDR3 protein: CASRKTGTGLNTEAFF

V gene: TRBV4-1
CDR3 protein: CASSQATSAYEQYF

V gene: TRBV5-6
CDR3 protein: CASSPGGSGNTIYF

V gene: TRBV2
CDR3 protein: CASSYRDAGEQYF

V gene: TRBV10-3
CDR3 protein: CAISETDTAGDGYTF

V gene: TRBV7-9
CDR3 protein: CASSYGQHNEKLFF

V gene: TRBV7-2
CDR3 protein: CASSPKDRVYEQYF

V gene: TRBV6-6
CDR3 protein: CASSPGGMDTEAFF

V gene: TRBV7-6
CDR3 protein: CASSPLYAGPSDYGYTF